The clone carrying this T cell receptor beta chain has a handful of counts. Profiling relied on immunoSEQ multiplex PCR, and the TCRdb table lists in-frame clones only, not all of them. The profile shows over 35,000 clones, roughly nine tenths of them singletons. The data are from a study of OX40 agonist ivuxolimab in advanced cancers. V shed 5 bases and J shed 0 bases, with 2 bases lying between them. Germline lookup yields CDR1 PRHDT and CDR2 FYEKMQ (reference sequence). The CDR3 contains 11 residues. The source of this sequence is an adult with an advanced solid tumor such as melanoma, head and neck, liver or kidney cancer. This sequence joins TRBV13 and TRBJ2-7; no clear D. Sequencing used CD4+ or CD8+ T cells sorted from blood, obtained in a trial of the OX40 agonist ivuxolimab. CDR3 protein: CASSPSYEQYF. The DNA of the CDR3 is TGTGCCAGCAGCCCCTCCTACGAGCAGTACTTC.